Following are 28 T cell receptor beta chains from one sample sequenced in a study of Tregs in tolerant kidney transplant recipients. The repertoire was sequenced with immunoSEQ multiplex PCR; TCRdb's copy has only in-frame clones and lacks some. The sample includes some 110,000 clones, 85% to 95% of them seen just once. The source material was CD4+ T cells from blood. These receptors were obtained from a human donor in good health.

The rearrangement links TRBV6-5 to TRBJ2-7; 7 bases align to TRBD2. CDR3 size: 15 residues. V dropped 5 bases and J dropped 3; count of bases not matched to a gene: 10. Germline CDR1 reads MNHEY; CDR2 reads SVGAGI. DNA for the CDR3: TGTGCCAGCAGTACCCCGGGGAGGGCCGGCTACGAGCAGTACTTC. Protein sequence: CASSTPGRAGYEQYF.

The CDR3 loop is CAWSVRSPRNQPQHF. Here the CDR3 DNA reads TGTGCCTGGAGTGTACGAAGCCCGAGGAATCAGCCCCAGCATTTT. This chain connects TRBV30 to TRBJ1-5; no clear D gene. This CDR3 comprises 15 residues. V shed 0 bases and J shed 4 bases, with 13 bases lying between them. Per germline, CDR1 GTSNPN and CDR2 SVGIG (reference sequence).

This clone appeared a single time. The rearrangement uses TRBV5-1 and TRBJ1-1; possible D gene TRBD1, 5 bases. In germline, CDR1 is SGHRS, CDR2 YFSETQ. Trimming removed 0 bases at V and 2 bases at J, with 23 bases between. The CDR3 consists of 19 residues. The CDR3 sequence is CASSLEVPGRVGPNTEAFF. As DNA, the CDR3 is TGCGCCAGCAGCTTGGAGGTTCCTGGCAGGGTGGGTCCTAACACTGAAGCTTTCTTT.

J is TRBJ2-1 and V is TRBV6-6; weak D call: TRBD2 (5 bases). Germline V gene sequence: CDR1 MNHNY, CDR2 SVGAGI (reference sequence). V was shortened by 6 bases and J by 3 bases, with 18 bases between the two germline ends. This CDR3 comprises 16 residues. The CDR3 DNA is TGTGCCAGCAGCCCTGATATAGCGTCCGGCTACAATGAGCAGTTCTTC. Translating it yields CASSPDIASGYNEQFF.

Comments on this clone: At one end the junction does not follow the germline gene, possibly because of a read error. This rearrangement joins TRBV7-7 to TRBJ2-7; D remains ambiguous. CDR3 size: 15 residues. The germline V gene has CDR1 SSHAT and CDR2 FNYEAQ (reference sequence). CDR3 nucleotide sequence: TGTGCTAGCAGCTGCACTCGCAGGCATACCTACGAGCAGTACTTC. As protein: CASSCTRRHTYEQYF.

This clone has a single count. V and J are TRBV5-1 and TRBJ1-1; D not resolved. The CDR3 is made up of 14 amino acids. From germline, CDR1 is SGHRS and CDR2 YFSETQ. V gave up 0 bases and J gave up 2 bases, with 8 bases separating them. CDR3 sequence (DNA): TGCGCCAGCAGCTTGGTCGGAGGAAACACTGAAGCTTTCTTT. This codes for CASSLVGGNTEAFF.

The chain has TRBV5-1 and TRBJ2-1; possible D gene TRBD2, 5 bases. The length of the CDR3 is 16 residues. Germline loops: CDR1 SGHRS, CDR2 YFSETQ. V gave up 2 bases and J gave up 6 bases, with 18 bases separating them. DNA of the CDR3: TGCGCCAGCAGCTTTGGGGAGCTGTGGTCGGGCAATGAGCAGTTCTTC. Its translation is CASSFGELWSGNEQFF.

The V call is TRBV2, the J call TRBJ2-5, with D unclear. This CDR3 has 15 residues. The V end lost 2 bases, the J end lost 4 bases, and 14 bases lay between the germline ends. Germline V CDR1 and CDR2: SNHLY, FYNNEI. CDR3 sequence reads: CASSERVGVRETQYF. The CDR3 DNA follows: TGTGCCAGCAGTGAAAGGGTAGGAGTTCGAGAGACCCAGTACTTC.

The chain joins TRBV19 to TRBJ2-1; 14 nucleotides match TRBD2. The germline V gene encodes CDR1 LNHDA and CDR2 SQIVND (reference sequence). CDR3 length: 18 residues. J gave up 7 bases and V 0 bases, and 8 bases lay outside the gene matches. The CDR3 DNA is TGTGCCAGTAGTATAGATCCCCCGACTAGCGGGAGGGTTAATGAGCAGTTCTTC. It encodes CASSIDPPTSGRVNEQFF.

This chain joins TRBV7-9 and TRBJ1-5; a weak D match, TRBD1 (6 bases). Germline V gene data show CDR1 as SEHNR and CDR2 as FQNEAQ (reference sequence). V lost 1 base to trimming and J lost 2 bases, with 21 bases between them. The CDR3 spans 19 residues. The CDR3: CASSLDSLVQGRGNQPQHF. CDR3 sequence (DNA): TGTGCCAGCAGCTTAGATAGTTTGGTACAGGGTCGAGGCAATCAGCCCCAGCATTTT.

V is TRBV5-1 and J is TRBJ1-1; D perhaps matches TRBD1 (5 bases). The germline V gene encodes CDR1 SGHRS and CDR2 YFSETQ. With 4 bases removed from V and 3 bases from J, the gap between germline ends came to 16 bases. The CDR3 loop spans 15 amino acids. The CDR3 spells CASSPKAGRDTEAFF. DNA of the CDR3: TGCGCCAGCAGCCCCAAGGCAGGGCGGGACACTGAAGCTTTCTTT.

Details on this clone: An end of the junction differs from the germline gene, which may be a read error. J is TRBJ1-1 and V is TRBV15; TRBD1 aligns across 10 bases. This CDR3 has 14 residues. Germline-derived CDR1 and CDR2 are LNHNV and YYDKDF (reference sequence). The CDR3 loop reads CATSRPRQGAEAFF. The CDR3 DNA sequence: TGTGCCACCAGCAGGCCTCGACAGGGGGCTGAGGCTTTCTTT. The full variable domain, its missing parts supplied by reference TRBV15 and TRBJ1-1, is DAMVIQNPRYQVTQFGKPVTLSCSQTLNHNVMYWYQQKSSQAPKLLFHYYDKDFNNEADTPDNFQSRRPNTSFCFLDIRSPGLGDTAMYLCATSRPRQGAEAFFGQGTRLTVV.

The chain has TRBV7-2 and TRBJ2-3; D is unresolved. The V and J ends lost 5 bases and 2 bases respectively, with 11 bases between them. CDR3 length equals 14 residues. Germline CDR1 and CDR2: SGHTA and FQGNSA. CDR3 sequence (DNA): TGTGCCAGCAGCGCCCGCGGAACCACAGATACGCAGTATTTT. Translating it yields CASSARGTTDTQYF.

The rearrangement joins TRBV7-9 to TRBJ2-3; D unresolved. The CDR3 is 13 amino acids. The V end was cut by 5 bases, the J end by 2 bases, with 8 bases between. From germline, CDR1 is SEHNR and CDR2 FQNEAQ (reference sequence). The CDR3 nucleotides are TGTGCCAGCAGCATTGGAACCACAGATACGCAGTATTTT. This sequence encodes CASSIGTTDTQYF.

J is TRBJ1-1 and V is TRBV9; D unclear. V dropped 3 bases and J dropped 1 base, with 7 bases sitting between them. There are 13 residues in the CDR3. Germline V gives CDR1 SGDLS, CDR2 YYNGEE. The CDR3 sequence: CASSAVGNTEAFF. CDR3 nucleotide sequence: TGTGCCAGCAGCGCTGTCGGGAACACTGAAGCTTTCTTT. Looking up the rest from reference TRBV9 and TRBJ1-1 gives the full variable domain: DSGVTQTPKHLITATGQRVTLRCSPRSGDLSVYWYQQSLDQGLQFLIQYYNGEERAKGNILERFSAQQFPDLHSELNLSSLELGDSALYFCASSAVGNTEAFFGQGTRLTVV.

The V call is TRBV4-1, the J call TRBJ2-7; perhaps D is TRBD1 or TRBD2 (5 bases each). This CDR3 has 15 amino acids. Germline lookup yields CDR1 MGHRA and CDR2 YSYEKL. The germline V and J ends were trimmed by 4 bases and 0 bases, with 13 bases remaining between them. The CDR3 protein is CASSPLGRSSYEQYF. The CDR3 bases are TGCGCCAGCAGCCCCTTGGGACGGAGCTCCTACGAGCAGTACTTC.

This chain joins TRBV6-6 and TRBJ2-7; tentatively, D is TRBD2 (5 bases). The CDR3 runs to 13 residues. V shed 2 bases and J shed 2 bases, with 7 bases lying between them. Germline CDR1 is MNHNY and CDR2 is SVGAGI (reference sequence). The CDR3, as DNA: TGTGCCAGCAGTTACGGGCGGGCCTACGAGCAGTACTTC. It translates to CASSYGRAYEQYF.

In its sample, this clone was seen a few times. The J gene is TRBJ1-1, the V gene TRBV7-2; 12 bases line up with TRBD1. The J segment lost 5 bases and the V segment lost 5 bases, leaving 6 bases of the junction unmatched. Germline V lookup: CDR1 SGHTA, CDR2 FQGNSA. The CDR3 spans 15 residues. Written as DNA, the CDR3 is TGTGCCAGCAGCCCAAGGGACAGGGGGCTTACTGAAGCTTTCTTT. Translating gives CASSPRDRGLTEAFF.

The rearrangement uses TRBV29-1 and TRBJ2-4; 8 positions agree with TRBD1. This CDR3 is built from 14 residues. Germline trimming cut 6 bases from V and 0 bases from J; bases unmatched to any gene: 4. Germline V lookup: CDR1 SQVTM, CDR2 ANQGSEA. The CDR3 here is CSVTGAAAKNIQYF. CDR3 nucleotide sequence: TGCAGCGTGACAGGGGCGGCAGCCAAAAACATTCAGTACTTC.

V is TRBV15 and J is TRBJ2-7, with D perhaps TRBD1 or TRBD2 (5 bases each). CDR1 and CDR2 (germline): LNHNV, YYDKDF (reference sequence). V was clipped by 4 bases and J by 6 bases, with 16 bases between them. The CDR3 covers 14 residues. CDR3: CATSNFDGTAEQYF. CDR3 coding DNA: TGTGCCACCAGCAATTTTGACGGGACGGCCGAGCAGTACTTC.

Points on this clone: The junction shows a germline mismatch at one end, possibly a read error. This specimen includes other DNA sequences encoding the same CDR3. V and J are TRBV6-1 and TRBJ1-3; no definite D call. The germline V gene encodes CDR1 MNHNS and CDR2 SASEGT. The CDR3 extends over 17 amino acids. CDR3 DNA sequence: TGTGCTAGCAGTGAAAAGATTTGGTCTCACTCTGGAAACACCATATATTTT. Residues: CASSEKIWSHSGNTIYF.

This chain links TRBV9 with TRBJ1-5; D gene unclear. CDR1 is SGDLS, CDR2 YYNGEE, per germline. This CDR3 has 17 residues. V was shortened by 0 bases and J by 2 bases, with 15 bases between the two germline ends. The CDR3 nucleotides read TGTGCCAGCAGCGTAGCTGCGGGGTTTGACGGCAATCAGCCCCAGCATTTT. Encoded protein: CASSVAAGFDGNQPQHF. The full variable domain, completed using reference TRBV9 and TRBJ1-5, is DSGVTQTPKHLITATGQRVTLRCSPRSGDLSVYWYQQSLDQGLQFLIQYYNGEERAKGNILERFSAQQFPDLHSELNLSSLELGDSALYFCASSVAAGFDGNQPQHFGDGTRLSIL.

CDR3 loop: CASSLGFGDNEQFF. CDR3 bases: TGCGCCAGCAGCTTGGGGTTTGGCGACAATGAGCAGTTCTTC. The gene calls are TRBV5-1 and TRBJ2-1; D gene unclear. CDR1 is SGHRS and CDR2 is YFSETQ in the germline V gene. The CDR3 contains 14 residues. V was clipped by 0 bases and J by 5 bases, with 9 bases between them.

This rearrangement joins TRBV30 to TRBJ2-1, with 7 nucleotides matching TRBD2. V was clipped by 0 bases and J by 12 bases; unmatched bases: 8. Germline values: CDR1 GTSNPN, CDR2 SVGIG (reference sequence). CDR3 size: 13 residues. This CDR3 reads CAWSVGGPSGQFF. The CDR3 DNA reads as TGTGCCTGGAGTGTGGGAGGGCCGTCGGGGCAGTTCTTC.

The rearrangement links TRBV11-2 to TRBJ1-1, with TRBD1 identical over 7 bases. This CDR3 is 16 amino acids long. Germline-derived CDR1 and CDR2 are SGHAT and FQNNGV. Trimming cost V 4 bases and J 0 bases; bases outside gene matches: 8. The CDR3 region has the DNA TGTGCCAGCAGCTCGACAGGGTGGCCTTTGAACACTGAAGCTTTCTTT. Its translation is CASSSTGWPLNTEAFF.

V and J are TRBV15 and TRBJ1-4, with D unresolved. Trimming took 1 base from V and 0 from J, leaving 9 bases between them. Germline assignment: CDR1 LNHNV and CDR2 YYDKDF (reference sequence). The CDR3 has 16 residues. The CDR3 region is CATSRALTSTNEKLFF. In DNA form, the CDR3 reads TGTGCCACCAGCAGAGCGTTGACCTCAACTAATGAAAAACTGTTTTTT. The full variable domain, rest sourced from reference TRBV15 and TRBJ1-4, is DAMVIQNPRYQVTQFGKPVTLSCSQTLNHNVMYWYQQKSSQAPKLLFHYYDKDFNNEADTPDNFQSRRPNTSFCFLDIRSPGLGDTAMYLCATSRALTSTNEKLFFGSGTQLSVL.

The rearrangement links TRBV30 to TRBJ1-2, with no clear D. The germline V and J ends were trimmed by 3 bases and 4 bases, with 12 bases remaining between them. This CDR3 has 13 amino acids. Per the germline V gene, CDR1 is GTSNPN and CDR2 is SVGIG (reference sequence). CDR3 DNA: TGTGCCTGGAGCTGGACGGCCGGCTATGGCTACACCTTC. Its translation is CAWSWTAGYGYTF.

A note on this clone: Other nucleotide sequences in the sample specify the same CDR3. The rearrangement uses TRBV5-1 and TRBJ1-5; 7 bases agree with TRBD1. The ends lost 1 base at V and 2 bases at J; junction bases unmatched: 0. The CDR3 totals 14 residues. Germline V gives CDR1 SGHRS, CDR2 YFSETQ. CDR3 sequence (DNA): TGCGCCAGCAGCTTGACAGGGGGCAATCAGCCCCAGCATTTT. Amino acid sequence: CASSLTGGNQPQHF.